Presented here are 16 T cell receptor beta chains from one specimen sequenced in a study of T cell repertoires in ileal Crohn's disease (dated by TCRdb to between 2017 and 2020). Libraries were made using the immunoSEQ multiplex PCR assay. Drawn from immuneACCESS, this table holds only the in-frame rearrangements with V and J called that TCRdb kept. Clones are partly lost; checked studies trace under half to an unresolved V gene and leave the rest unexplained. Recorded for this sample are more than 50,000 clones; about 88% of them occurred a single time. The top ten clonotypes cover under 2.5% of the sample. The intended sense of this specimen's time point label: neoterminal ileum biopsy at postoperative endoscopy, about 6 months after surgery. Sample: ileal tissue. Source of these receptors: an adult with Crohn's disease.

CDR3 protein: CSYPLGTEAFF. The DNA for the CDR3 is TGCAGTTACCCTCTCGGCACTGAAGCTTTCTTT. The chain recombines TRBV20-1 with TRBJ1-1; D is undetermined. Germline values: CDR1 DFQATT, CDR2 SNEGSKA (reference sequence). This CDR3 has 11 residues. Deletions cut 8 bases from V and 4 bases from J, with 11 bases between.

Here the CDR3 reads CASSSLARVNTIYF. CDR3 nucleotides: TGTGCCAGCAGCTCCCTTGCCCGAGTGAACACCATATATTTT. This chain uses TRBV11-2 with TRBJ1-3; D is unclear. Germline V gene lookup returns CDR1 SGHAT and CDR2 FQNNGV. V lost 4 bases and J lost 7, with 14 bases in between. This CDR3 has 14 residues.

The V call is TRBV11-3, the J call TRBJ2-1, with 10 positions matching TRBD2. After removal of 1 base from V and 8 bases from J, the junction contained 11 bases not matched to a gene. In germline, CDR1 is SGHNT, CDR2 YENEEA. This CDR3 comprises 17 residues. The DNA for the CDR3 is TGTGCCAGCAGCTTAGGGTTCTCTAGCGGGAGAATGGATGAGCAGTTCTTC. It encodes CASSLGFSSGRMDEQFF.

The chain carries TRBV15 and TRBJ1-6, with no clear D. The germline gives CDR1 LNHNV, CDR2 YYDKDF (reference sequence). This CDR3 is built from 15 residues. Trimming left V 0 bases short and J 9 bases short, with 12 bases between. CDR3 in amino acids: CATSRDSGSSSPLHF. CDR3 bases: TGTGCCACCAGCAGAGATAGCGGCAGCAGTTCACCCCTCCACTTT.

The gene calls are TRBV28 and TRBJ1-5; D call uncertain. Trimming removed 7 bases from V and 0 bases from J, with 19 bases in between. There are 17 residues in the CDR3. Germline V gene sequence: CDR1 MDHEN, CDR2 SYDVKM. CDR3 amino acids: CASTTPGVGYSNQPQHF. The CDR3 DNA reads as TGTGCCAGCACCACCCCCGGGGTCGGATATAGCAATCAGCCCCAGCATTTT.

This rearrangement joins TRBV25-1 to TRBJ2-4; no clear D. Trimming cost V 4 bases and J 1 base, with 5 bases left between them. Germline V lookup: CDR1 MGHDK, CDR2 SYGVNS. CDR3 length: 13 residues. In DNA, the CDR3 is TGTGCCAGCAGTGCAGTGGCCAAAAACATTCAGTACTTC. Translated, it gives CASSAVAKNIQYF.

The CDR3 spells CASTTGSGGQNEQFF. DNA of the CDR3: TGTGCCAGCACTACGGGGAGCGGGGGGCAGAATGAGCAGTTCTTC. This chain links TRBV2 with TRBJ2-1, with TRBD2 matching over 9 bases. Looked up from germline, CDR1 is SNHLY and CDR2 is FYNNEI. After removal of 7 bases from V and 7 bases from J, the junction contained 11 bases not matched to a gene. The CDR3 is 15 amino acids. The whole variable domain, filled in from reference TRBV2 and TRBJ2-1, reads EPEVTQTPSHQVTQMGQEVILRCVPISNHLYFYWYRQILGQKVEFLVSFYNNEISEKSEIFDDQFSVERPDGSNFTLKIRSTKLEDSAMYFCASTTGSGGQNEQFFGPGTRLTVL.

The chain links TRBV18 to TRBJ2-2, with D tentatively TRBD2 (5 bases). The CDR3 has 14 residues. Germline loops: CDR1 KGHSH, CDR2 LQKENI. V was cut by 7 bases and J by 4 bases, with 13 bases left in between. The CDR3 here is CASFVRGFTGELFF. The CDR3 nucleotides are TGTGCCAGCTTCGTCCGGGGATTCACCGGGGAGCTGTTTTTT.

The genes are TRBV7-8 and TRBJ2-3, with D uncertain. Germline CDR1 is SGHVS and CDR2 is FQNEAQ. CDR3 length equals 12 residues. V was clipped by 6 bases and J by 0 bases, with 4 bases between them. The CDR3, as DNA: TGTGCCAGCAGGGAGAGCACAGATACGCAGTATTTT. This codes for CASRESTDTQYF.

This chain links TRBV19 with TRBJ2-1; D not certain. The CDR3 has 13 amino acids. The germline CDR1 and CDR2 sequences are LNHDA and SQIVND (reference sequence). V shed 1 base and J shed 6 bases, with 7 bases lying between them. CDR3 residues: CASSIVRGNEQFF. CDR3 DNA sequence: TGTGCCAGTAGTATAGTTCGCGGCAATGAGCAGTTCTTC.

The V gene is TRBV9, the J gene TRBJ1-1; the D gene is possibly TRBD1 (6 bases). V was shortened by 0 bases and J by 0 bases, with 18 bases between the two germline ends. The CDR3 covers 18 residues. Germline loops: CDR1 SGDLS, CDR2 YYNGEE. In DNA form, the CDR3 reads TGTGCCAGCAGCGTAGAGGGGGGAGGGAACGTCCTGAACACTGAAGCTTTCTTT. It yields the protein CASSVEGGGNVLNTEAFF.

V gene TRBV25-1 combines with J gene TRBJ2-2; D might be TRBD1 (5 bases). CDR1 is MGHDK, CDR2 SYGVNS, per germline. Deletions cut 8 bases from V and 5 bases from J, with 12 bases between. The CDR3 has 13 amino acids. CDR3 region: CASRTLPTGELFF. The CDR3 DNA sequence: TGTGCCAGCCGGACACTTCCGACCGGGGAGCTGTTTTTT.

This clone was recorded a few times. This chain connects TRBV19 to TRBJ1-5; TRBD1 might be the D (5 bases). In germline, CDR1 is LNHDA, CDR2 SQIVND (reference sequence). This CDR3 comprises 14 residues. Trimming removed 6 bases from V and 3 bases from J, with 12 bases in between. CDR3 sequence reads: CASSLGGTNQPQHF. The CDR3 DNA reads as TGTGCCAGTAGCCTGGGGGGAACCAATCAGCCCCAGCATTTT.

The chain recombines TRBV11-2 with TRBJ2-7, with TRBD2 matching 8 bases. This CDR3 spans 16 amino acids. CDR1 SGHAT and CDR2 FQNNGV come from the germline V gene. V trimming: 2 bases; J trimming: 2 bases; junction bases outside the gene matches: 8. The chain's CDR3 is CASSLSNGGATYEQYV. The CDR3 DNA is TGTGCCAGCAGCTTATCCAACGGGGGGGCCACCTACGAGCAGTACGTC.

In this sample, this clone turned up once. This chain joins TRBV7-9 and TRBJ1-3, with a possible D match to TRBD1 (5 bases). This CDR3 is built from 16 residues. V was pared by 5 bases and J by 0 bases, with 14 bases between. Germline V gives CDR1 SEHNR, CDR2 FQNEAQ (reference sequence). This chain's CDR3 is CASSRPGGSSGNTIYF. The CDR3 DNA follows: TGTGCCAGCAGCCGCCCGGGGGGGAGCTCTGGAAACACCATATATTTT.

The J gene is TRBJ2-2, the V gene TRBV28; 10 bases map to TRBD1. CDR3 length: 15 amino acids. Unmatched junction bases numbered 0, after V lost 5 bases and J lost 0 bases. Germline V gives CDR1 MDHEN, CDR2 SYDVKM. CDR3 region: CASSDRGPNTGELFF. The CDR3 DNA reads TGTGCCAGCAGTGACAGGGGGCCGAACACCGGGGAGCTGTTTTTT.